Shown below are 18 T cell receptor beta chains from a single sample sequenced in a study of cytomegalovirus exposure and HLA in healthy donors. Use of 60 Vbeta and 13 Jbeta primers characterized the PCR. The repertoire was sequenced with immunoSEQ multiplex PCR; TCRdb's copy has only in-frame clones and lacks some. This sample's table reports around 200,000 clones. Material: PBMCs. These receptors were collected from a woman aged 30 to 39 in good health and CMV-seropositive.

The CDR3 DNA reads as TGCGCCAGCAGCATAGCGGGGTCCTACAATGAGCAGTTCTTC. Its translation: CASSIAGSYNEQFF. This chain uses TRBV10-2 with TRBJ2-1; the match to TRBD2 covers 8 bases. In germline, CDR1 is WSHSY, CDR2 SAAADI. J gave up 1 base and V 6 bases, and 2 bases lay outside the gene matches. The CDR3 consists of 14 residues.

The CDR3: CAISGDSYGKNIQYF. For the CDR3, the DNA is TGTGCCATCAGTGGAGACAGCTACGGCAAAAACATTCAGTACTTC. The gene calls are TRBV10-3 and TRBJ2-4, with D possibly being TRBD1 (5 bases). Between the trimmed V and J ends, which lost 4 bases and 3 bases, there was a span of 13 bases. The CDR3 runs 15 residues. The germline V gene has CDR1 ENHRY and CDR2 SYGVKD.

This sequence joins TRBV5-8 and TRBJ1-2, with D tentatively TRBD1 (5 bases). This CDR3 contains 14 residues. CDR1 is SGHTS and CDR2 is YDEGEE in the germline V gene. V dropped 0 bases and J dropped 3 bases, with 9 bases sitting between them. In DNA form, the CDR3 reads TGTGCCAGCAGCTTGGGGACATCCTACTATGGCTACACCTTC. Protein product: CASSLGTSYYGYTF.

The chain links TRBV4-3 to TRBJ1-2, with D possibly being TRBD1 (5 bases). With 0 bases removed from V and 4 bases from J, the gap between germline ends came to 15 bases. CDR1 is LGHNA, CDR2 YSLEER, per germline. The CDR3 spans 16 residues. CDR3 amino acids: CASSQDRRRGGYGYTF. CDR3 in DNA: TGCGCCAGCAGCCAAGATAGAAGAAGGGGCGGCTATGGCTACACCTTC.

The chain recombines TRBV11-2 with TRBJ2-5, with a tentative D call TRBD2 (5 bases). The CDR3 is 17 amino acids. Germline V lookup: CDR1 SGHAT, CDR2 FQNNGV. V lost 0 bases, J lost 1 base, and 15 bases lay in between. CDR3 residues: CASSLDHTGGSQETQYF. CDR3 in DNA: TGTGCCAGCAGCTTAGATCACACGGGCGGGTCCCAAGAGACCCAGTACTTC.

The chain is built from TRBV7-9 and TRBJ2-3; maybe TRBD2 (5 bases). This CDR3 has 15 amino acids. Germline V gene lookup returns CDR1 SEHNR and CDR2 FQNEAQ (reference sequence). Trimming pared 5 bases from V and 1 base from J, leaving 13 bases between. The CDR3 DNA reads TGTGCCAGCAGCCTAGGAAGCGGCGGCACAGATACGCAGTATTTT. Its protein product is CASSLGSGGTDTQYF. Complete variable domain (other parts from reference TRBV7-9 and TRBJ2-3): DTGVSQNPRHKITKRGQNVTFRCDPISEHNRLYWYRQTLGQGPEFLTYFQNEAQLEKSRLLSDRFSAERPKGSFSTLEIQRTEQGDSAMYLCASSLGSGGTDTQYFGPGTRLTVL.

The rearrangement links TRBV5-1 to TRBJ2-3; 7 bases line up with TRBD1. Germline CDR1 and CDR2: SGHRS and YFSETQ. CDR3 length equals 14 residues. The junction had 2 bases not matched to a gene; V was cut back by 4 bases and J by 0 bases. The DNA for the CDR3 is TGCGCCAGCAGCGAGGGACAGAGCACAGATACGCAGTATTTT. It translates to CASSEGQSTDTQYF.

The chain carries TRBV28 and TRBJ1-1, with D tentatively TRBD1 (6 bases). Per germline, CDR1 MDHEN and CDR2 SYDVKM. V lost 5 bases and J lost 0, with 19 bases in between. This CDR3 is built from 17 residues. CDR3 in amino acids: CASSPRGGSRMNTEAFF. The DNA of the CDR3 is TGTGCCAGCAGTCCGCGAGGGGGTTCCCGGATGAACACTGAAGCTTTCTTT.

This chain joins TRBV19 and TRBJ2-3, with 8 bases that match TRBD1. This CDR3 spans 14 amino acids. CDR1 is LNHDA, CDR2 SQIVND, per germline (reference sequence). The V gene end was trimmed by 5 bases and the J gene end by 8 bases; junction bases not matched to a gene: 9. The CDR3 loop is CASSSRTGRFTQYF. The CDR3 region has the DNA TGTGCCAGTAGTTCCCGGACAGGGAGGTTTACGCAGTATTTT.

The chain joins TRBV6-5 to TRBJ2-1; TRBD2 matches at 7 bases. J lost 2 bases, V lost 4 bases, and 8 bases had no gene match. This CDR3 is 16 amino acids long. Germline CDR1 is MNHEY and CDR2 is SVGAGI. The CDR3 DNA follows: TGTGCCAGCAGTTCCCTTGGGGGGAGGGCCTACAATGAGCAGTTCTTC. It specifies CASSSLGGRAYNEQFF.

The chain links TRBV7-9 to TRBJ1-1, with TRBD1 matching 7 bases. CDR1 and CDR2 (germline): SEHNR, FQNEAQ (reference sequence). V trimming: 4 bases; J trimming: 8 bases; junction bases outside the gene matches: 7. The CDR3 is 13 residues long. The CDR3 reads CASSSGQVREAFF. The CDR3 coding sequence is TGTGCCAGCAGCTCCGGACAGGTTCGCGAAGCTTTCTTT.

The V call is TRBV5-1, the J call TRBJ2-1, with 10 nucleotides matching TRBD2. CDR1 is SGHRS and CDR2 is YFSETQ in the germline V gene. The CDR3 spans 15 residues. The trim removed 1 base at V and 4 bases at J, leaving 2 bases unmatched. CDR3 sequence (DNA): TGCGCCAGCAGCTTGTCTAGCGGGGGTTACAATGAGCAGTTCTTC. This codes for CASSLSSGGYNEQFF.

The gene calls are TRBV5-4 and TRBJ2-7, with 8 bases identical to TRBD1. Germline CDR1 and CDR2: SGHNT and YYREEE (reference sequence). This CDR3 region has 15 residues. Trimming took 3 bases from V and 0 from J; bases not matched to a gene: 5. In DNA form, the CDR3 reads TGTGCCAGCAGCTCCCGACAGGGGAGCTCCTACGAGCAGTACTTC. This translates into CASSSRQGSSYEQYF.

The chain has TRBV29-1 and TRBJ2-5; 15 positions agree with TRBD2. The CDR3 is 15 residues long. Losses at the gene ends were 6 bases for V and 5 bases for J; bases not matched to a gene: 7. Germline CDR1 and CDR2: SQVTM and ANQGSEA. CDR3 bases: TGCAGCGTCCGGACTAGCGGGGGGGCGGGGGAGACCCAGTACTTC. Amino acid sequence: CSVRTSGGAGETQYF.

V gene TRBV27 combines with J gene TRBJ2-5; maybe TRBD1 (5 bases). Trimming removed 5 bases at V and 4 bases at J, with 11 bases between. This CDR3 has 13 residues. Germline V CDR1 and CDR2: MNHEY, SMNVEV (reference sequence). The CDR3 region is CASSLRDGETQYF. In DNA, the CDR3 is TGTGCCAGCAGTCTCAGGGATGGAGAGACCCAGTACTTC.

The CDR3 region has the DNA TGTGCCACCAGGACCTTACTAGCGGGAGGGCCTCCAGATACGCAGTATTTT. Translated: CATRTLLAGGPPDTQYF. This chain links TRBV15 with TRBJ2-3, with TRBD2 matching over 13 bases. Germline V lookup: CDR1 LNHNV, CDR2 YYDKDF (reference sequence). J lost 4 bases, V lost 6 bases, and 10 bases had no gene match. This CDR3 has 17 amino acids.

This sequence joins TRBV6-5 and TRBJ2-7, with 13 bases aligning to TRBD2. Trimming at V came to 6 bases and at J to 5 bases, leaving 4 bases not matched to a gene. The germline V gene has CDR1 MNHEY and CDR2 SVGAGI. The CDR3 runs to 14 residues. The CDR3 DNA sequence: TGTGCCAGCAGCCGGACTAGCGGGGGTCACGAGCAGTACTTC. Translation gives CASSRTSGGHEQYF.

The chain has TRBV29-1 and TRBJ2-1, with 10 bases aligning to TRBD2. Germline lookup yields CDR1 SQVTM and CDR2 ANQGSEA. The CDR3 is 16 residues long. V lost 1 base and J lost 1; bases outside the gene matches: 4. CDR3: CSVEVGSGRSYNEQFF. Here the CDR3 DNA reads TGCAGCGTTGAAGTTGGTAGCGGGAGGTCCTACAATGAGCAGTTCTTC.